Here is one TCR beta chain with its context. There is no known antigen for this receptor. No much larger clone exists at a distance of one base, and base qualities are not known. Ficoll-Paque density gradient centrifugation was the method used to isolate PBMCs. The record originates from a study of T-cell memory formation after mild COVID-19 (dated by TCRdb to about 2021). For context, the study as a whole: Most TCR sequence clusters were specific to one of the two donors. In a couple of donors, T-cell clones that expanded and contracted after mild COVID-19 were tracked by sequencing TCRalpha and TCRbeta repertoires over time. The cohort comprised two young, previously healthy adult volunteers, one female and one male.

TCRdb names Illumina NovaSeq 6000 as the instrument used. cDNA libraries for TCRalpha and TCRbeta were prepared by 5'RACE using constant-segment primers, with sample barcodes and unique molecular identifiers added. RNA was extracted from every sample with Trizol reagent. Libraries were amplified in two PCR steps, with a second sample barcode and Illumina TruSeq adapters added in the second step. Libraries were sequenced on an Illumina NovaSeq with 2 x 150 bp paired-end reads. The authors processed their data as follows. With migec v1.2.7, reads were demultiplexed and then collapsed into UMI-guided consensus sequences. Using mixcr v2.1.11, the UMI consensuses were aligned to TRA and TRB V and J templates and assembled into clonotypes. A clonotype was counted as expanded or contracted only if both edgeR and NoisET called the change significant, with noise models trained on biological replicates. For edgeR calls, the cutoffs were a false discovery rate-adjusted p below 0.01 and a log2 fold-change threshold of 1. As an exploratory analysis of dynamics, max-normalized trajectories of the 1000 most abundant clonotypes were examined by PCA with hierarchical clustering. The CD4 or CD8 phenotype of responding clones was assigned using the separately sequenced CD4+ and CD8+ repertoires. TCRdb's own reprocessing of the public reads used fastp at Q25 and MiXCR and kept productive beta chains. Every entry covers one CDR3 protein and lists the most common genes and DNA from its rows. V and J calls and clone size were set by TCRdb, not the authors. This sample lists 220,000 or so distinct CDR3 sequences; 9.5% to 10% were detected once. Of the sample, 3.5% is held by the ten largest clones.

What the authors observed across the whole study: Balanced CD4/CD8 phenotypes were observed for clones contracting from day 15 to 85, whereas a bias towards CD4+ was observed for a second wave of clones expanding from day 15 to 37. The detection of some responding clones in pre-infection memory suggests that pre-existing cross-reactive memory T cells joined the SARS-CoV-2 response. SARS-CoV-2 specificity of the second-wave clones peaking on day 37 was not confirmed. Contracting CD4+ clones were found mainly in CM and EM memory subsets, while CD8+ clones were enriched in EMRA. The study covered only a couple of mild cases, and larger cohorts including severe cases with pre-infection samples were considered necessary.

The sequenced sample consisted of PBMCs or a T cell subset sorted from them (not recorded which). This receptor was taken from a man aged 18-30 years who had mild COVID-19 (a few samples of this study predate the infection). The sample titles of this study are shuffled in the database, so cell type and time point are left out; the donor was told from shared clones.

The nucleotide sequence is TGTGCCAGCAGTTTGCCAACTTCCGGGCCACCCGGGGGGGATACGCAGTATTTT. This codes for CASSLPTSGPPGGDTQYF. The V gene is TRBV6-6 and the J gene is TRBJ2-3, with 7 central nucleotides matching TRBD2. The CDR3 contains 18 residues, cysteine and phenylalanine counted. Just CDR3 DNA is preserved here, 54 bases in frame from base 1. From a lookup of the germline V gene (reference sequence), CDR1 and CDR2 are MNHNY and SVGAGI. Here V drops 4 bases and J drops 6 bases, and the junction holds 19 bases not matched to any gene.